The rows below give T cell receptor beta chains drawn from one sample of a study of T cell responses to AZD1222 COVID-19 vaccine. Method: immunoSEQ multiplex PCR; TCRdb's copy keeps in-frame clones and lacks some. This table has 110,000 to 150,000 clones, about nine tenths appearing once. The specimen comprised peripheral blood, sampled 28 days after the second AZD1222 dose. Receptors originate from an adult who received the AZD1222 COVID-19 vaccine. Each CDR3 is given with its conserved first and last residue. A D gene is named only where the DNA matches it firmly. Some rows have no size entry. The others give once, few or many, or a class for an expanded clone.

j_call | v_call | clone_size | d_call | cdr3_aa | cdr3_nt
TRBJ1-6 | TRBV25-1 | . | . | CASSDAGSSPLHF | TGTGCCAGCAGTGATGCGGGATCTTCACCCCTCCACTTT
TRBJ2-2 | TRBV5-4 | . | . | CASSFGGLGGGTGELFF | TGTGCCAGCAGCTTTGGGGGGCTAGGAGGGGGCACCGGGGAGCTGTTTTTT
TRBJ1-1 | TRBV7-3 | once | . | CASSSNTEAFF | TGTGCCAGCAGCTCGAACACTGAAGCTTTCTTT
TRBJ2-7 | TRBV7-2 | once | . | CASSLEINYEQYF | TGTGCCAGCAGCTTAGAAATAAACTACGAGCAGTACTTC
TRBJ1-1 | TRBV12-3/TRBV12-4 | . | . | CASSFEPSAFF | TGTGCCAGCAGTTTCGAGCCGAGTGCTTTCTTT
TRBJ1-1 | TRBV6-1 | . | TRBD1 | CASSEDRDTEAFF | TGTGCCAGCAGTGAGGACAGGGACACTGAAGCTTTCTTT
TRBJ2-1 | TRBV11-2 | . | TRBD1 | CASSSYRGRDNEQFF | TGTGCCAGCAGCTCCTACAGGGGGCGCGACAATGAGCAGTTCTTC
TRBJ2-7 | TRBV4-1 | few | TRBD1 | CASSPFHRGLIYEQYF | TGCGCCAGCAGCCCGTTTCACAGGGGGCTGATCTACGAGCAGTACTTC
TRBJ2-5 | TRBV10-3 | . | TRBD2 | CAISALAGGGETQYF | TGTGCCATCAGTGCCCTAGCGGGAGGGGGGGAGACCCAGTACTTC
TRBJ1-5 | TRBV7-2 | . | . | CASSWEGTSYSNQPQHF | TGTGCCAGCAGCTGGGAAGGGACATCTTATAGCAATCAGCCCCAGCATTTT
TRBJ1-2 | TRBV18 | . | . | CASSPPVGIGNYGYTF | TGTGCCAGCTCACCGCCAGTAGGGATCGGGAACTATGGCTACACCTTC
TRBJ1-3 | TRBV7-2 | . | . | CASSLAVGLSGNTIYF | TGTGCCAGCAGCTTAGCGGTAGGCCTCTCTGGAAACACCATATATTTT
TRBJ1-2 | TRBV19 | . | . | CASSRVGDNNYGYTF | TGTGCCAGTAGTAGGGTTGGGGACAATAACTATGGCTACACCTTC
TRBJ2-5 | TRBV12-5 | . | TRBD2 | CASGLVLAGGETQYF | TGTGCTAGTGGTTTGGTACTAGCGGGTGGGGAGACCCAGTACTTC
TRBJ1-6 | TRBV13 | . | . | CASSSSRGNSPLHF | TGTGCCAGCAGCTCCAGCCGTGGAAATTCACCCCTCCACTTT
TRBJ2-6 | TRBV28 | . | . | CASSFGAISGANVLTF | TGTGCCAGCAGTTTTGGGGCGATCTCTGGGGCCAACGTCCTGACTTTC
TRBJ2-1 | TRBV5-1 | . | TRBD2 | CASSLVAGGPRNEQFF | TGCGCCAGCAGCTTGGTAGCGGGAGGGCCGAGGAATGAGCAGTTCTTC
TRBJ2-7 | TRBV5-1 | . | TRBD2 | CASTRAGEYEQYF | TGCGCCAGCACACGAGCGGGAGAGTACGAGCAGTACTTC
TRBJ1-6 | TRBV5-1 | . | . | CASSPQGSSYNSPLHF | TGCGCCAGCAGCCCACAGGGAAGCTCCTATAATTCACCCCTCCACTTT
TRBJ2-2 | TRBV19 | once | . | CASSIVATGELFF | TGTGCCAGTAGTATTGTAGCAACCGGGGAGCTGTTTTTT
TRBJ1-5 | TRBV5-1 | . | . | CASSLGPRDSQHF | TGCGCCAGCAGCTTGGGACCCCGGGACTCCCAGCATTTT
TRBJ2-7 | TRBV28 | . | . | CASSLPAPSGEQYF | TGTGCCAGCAGTCTCCCGGCACCCTCCGGAGAGCAGTACTTC
TRBJ2-2 | TRBV11-2 | . | . | CASSLEVTGELFF | TGTGCCAGCAGCTTAGAGGTCACCGGGGAGCTGTTTTTT
TRBJ2-3 | TRBV18 | . | TRBD1 | CASSPGTGMGTDTQYF | TGTGCCAGCTCACCAGGGACAGGGATGGGCACAGATACGCAGTATTTT
TRBJ2-3 | TRBV18 | . | . | CASSPTAQSPTSTDTQYF | TGTGCCAGCTCACCAACTGCGCAGAGCCCAACTAGCACAGATACGCAGTATTTT
TRBJ2-7 | TRBV15 | . | TRBD1 | CATSSPPSGTAREQYF | TGTGCCACCAGCAGCCCTCCATCAGGGACAGCGCGGGAGCAGTACTTC
TRBJ1-1 | TRBV5-1 | . | . | CASGGVSYTEAFF | TGCGCCAGCGGGGGGGTAAGCTACACTGAAGCTTTCTTT
TRBJ1-1 | TRBV11-2 | once | . | CASSFLGDRWAFF | TGTGCCAGCAGCTTTTTGGGAGATAGGTGGGCTTTCTTT
TRBJ1-1 | TRBV7-9 | . | . | CASSSLLGTEAFF | TGTGCCAGCAGCTCTTTGCTTGGAACTGAAGCTTTCTTT
TRBJ1-6 | TRBV7-2 | once | . | CASSSRGDPKSSYNSPLHF | TGTGCCAGCAGCTCGCGAGGGGACCCGAAGAGCTCCTATAATTCACCCCTCCACTTT
TRBJ2-7 | TRBV6-1 | . | TRBD1 | CASRDRSLNYEQYF | TGTGCCAGCAGGGACAGGAGTCTAAACTACGAGCAGTACTTC
TRBJ2-3 | TRBV6-1 | . | TRBD2 | CASSEVYIGLAGGGDTQYF | TGTGCCAGCAGTGAAGTTTATATCGGGCTAGCGGGAGGGGGAGATACGCAGTATTTT
TRBJ2-7 | TRBV19 | . | TRBD2 | CASSSLTSGIPLEQYF | TGTGCCAGTAGTAGTCTGACTAGCGGAATACCCCTTGAGCAGTACTTC
TRBJ1-1 | TRBV10-2 | . | . | CASSEGVNTEAFF | TGCGCCAGCAGTGAGGGAGTGAACACTGAAGCTTTCTTT
TRBJ2-5 | TRBV12-3/TRBV12-4 | . | . | CASSLGGAQYF | TGTGCCAGCAGTTTAGGGGGGGCCCAGTACTTC
TRBJ1-2 | TRBV29-1 | . | TRBD1 | CSAGMGQGDGYTF | TGCAGCGCCGGAATGGGGCAGGGGGATGGCTACACCTTC
TRBJ2-7 | TRBV7-2 | . | . | CASSLDVTRTYEQYF | TGTGCCAGCAGCTTAGATGTGACTCGTACCTACGAGCAGTACTTC
TRBJ1-1 | TRBV30 | . | . | CAWTGPTEAFF | TGTGCCTGGACCGGCCCGACCGAAGCTTTCTTT
TRBJ2-3 | TRBV7-9 | . | TRBD2 | CASSLRGGNSVDTQYF | TGTGCCAGCAGCCTGAGGGGAGGGAACTCCGTGGATACGCAGTATTTT
TRBJ2-5 | TRBV19 | once | . | CASSFRPRGETQYF | TGTGCCAGTAGTTTCCGACCGCGGGGAGAGACCCAGTACTTC
TRBJ2-1 | TRBV18 | . | . | CASSPGRRANEQFF | TGTGCCAGCTCACCAGGCCGCAGGGCCAATGAGCAGTTCTTC